The sequence of this TCR beta chain was determined in a study of blood T cells in healthy people across ages. A second PCR, run for roughly 7 to 12 cycles, used a sample-barcoded 5' primer plus a J-beta primer mix. MiXCR, applied by TCRdb to the 5' RACE reads, yields one record per CDR3 protein. Of approximately 780,000 distinct CDR3 sequences in the sample, 20% to 30% were seen once. CDR1 PRHDT and CDR2 FYEKMQ come from the germline V gene (reference sequence). There are 16 residues in the CDR3. The V end was cut by 4 bases, the J end by 0 bases, with 13 bases between. A further study also used this sample, focusing on T cells of mothers and their children. That investigation notes: Over 9 million TCR beta CDR3 reads were obtained from each mother, and several million from each child. Inherited differences only slightly affect thymic shaping of TCR recombination output.

The chain uses TRBV13 and TRBJ2-4, with D perhaps matching TRBD1 (6 bases). This TCR was recovered from a boy younger than 18 in good health. Sequenced input: blood. The CDR3 DNA is TGTGCCAGCAGCTCAACAGGGTTACTAGCCAAAAACATTCAGTACTTC. The encoded protein is CASSSTGLLAKNIQYF.